Listed here are 21 T cell receptor beta chains from one sample, sequenced in a study of T cells in Graves' hyperthyroidism and ophthalmopathy. RNA transcripts provided the source from which TCR beta CDR3 regions were amplified. First-round RT-PCR with HTBI primers amplified the TCR CDR3 region. TCRdb re-analysed the multiplex PCR reads in MiXCR, keeping a single row per CDR3 protein. The table records roughly 240,000 distinct CDR3 sequences, 16% of them present only once. Sequenced sample: blood. The receptor set was obtained from a woman in her late teens or twenties with Graves' ophthalmopathy.

Ten or more counts support this clonotype. CDR3: CASSAGTGFGYTF. The CDR3 DNA follows: TGTGCCAGCAGTGCCGGGACAGGGTTCGGCTACACCTTC. This chain joins TRBV2 and TRBJ1-2; 9 bases are shared with TRBD1. CDR1 and CDR2 from the germline V gene are SNHLY and FYNNEI. Trimming took 4 bases from V and 8 from J; bases not matched to a gene: 5. The CDR3 consists of 13 residues.

At least ten counts were recorded for this clonotype. V gene TRBV9 combines with J gene TRBJ2-1; D not certain. Between the trimmed V and J ends, which lost 4 bases and 3 bases, there was a span of 5 bases. The CDR3 totals 12 residues. In germline, CDR1 is SGDLS, CDR2 YYNGEE. The CDR3 DNA is TGTGCCAGCAGCTTCCACTACAATGAGCAGTTCTTC. Its protein product is CASSFHYNEQFF. Full variable domain (missing parts from reference TRBV9 and TRBJ2-1): DSGVTQTPKHLITATGQRVTLRCSPRSGDLSVYWYQQSLDQGLQFLIQYYNGEERAKGNILERFSAQQFPDLHSELNLSSLELGDSALYFCASSFHYNEQFFGPGTRLTVL.

This clonotype was detected once. A much larger clone differs by one base, so this may be a read error. No conserved phenylalanine or tryptophan is present at the end of the CDR3, so a read error is the likely explanation. The chain couples TRBV12-3 or TRBV12-4 to TRBJ2-7, with TRBD2 identical over 9 bases. The junction had 13 bases not matched to a gene; V was cut back by 8 bases and J by 5 bases. This CDR3 region has 15 residues. In DNA, the CDR3 is TGTGCCAGCCTTAGGGGGGCTAGCGGGGCAAACGAGCAGTACCTC. This encodes CASLRGASGANEQYL.

This clonotype was counted at least ten times. This rearrangement joins TRBV5-4 to TRBJ2-1, with D perhaps being TRBD1 or TRBD2 (5 bases each). This CDR3 is 16 amino acids long. The V and J ends lost 5 bases and 0 bases respectively, with 15 bases between them. Germline V lookup: CDR1 SGHNT, CDR2 YYREEE (reference sequence). The CDR3 is CASSANRDASYNEQFF. As DNA, the CDR3 is TGTGCCAGCAGTGCGAACCGGGACGCCTCCTACAATGAGCAGTTCTTC.

There are a few counts of this clonotype. It may be a read error: a sequence one base away is much more abundant. The rearrangement uses TRBV29-1 and TRBJ2-5; D assignment may be TRBD1 or TRBD2 (5 bases each). Germline loops: CDR1 SQVTM, CDR2 ANQGSEA. This CDR3 has 14 residues. This CDR3 reads CSVVKDYGQEAQYF. CDR3 DNA: TGCAGCGTTGTGAAAGACTATGGACAAGAGGCCCAGTACTTC.

A few counts support this clonotype. For the CDR3, the DNA is TGTGCCAGCAGCTTTGATGCGACGCGGGATACGCAGTATTTT. Amino acid sequence: CASSFDATRDTQYF. The gene calls are TRBV7-8 and TRBJ2-3; D is ambiguous. Looked up from germline, CDR1 is SGHVS and CDR2 is FQNEAQ. This CDR3 is 14 amino acids long. V lost 3 bases, J lost 6 bases, and 13 bases lay in between.

This clonotype was observed many times. This chain connects TRBV15 to TRBJ1-5, with TRBD1 as a possible D gene (6 bases). The CDR3 is made up of 16 amino acids. Germline assignment: CDR1 LNHNV and CDR2 YYDKDF (reference sequence). V lost 0 bases and J lost 3, with 12 bases in between. The CDR3 DNA reads TGTGCCACCAGCAGAGAAATGTCAGGGGACAATCAGCCCCAGCATTTT. Its protein is CATSREMSGDNQPQHF.

This clonotype was found many times. The chain links TRBV11-2 to TRBJ1-4, with D maybe TRBD1 (5 bases). The CDR3 has 15 amino acids. Looked up from germline, CDR1 is SGHAT and CDR2 is FQNNGV. V was clipped by 3 bases and J by 8 bases, with 16 bases between them. CDR3 region: CASSFAVGVWEKLFF. In DNA form, the CDR3 reads TGTGCCAGCAGCTTCGCGGTAGGGGTTTGGGAAAAACTGTTTTTT. The variable domain in full, with the rest retrieved from reference TRBV11-2 and TRBJ1-4, is EAGVAQSPRYKIIEKRQSVAFWCNPISGHATLYWYQQILGQGPKLLIQFQNNGVVDDSQLPKDRFSAERLKGVDSTLKIQPAKLEDSAVYLCASSFAVGVWEKLFFGSGTQLSVL.

This chain connects TRBV2 to TRBJ2-1; TRBD2 agrees at 12 bases. Germline CDR1 and CDR2: SNHLY and FYNNEI. The CDR3 spans 17 residues. Trimming at V came to 2 bases and at J to 8 bases, leaving 10 bases not matched to a gene. CDR3 region: CASSELAGGPEADEQFF. CDR3 nucleotide sequence: TGTGCCAGCAGTGAACTAGCGGGAGGGCCTGAGGCCGATGAGCAGTTCTTC.

The V gene is TRBV13, the J gene TRBJ2-7, with TRBD1 matching 12 bases. CDR3 length equals 17 residues. V was pared by 6 bases and J by 5 bases, with 14 bases of the junction left unmatched. Germline V gene lookup returns CDR1 PRHDT and CDR2 FYEKMQ (reference sequence). CDR3 loop: CASSYRDRGRVYHEQYF. CDR3 nucleotide sequence: TGTGCCAGCAGTTACCGGGACAGGGGGCGCGTTTATCACGAGCAGTACTTC.

The rearrangement links TRBV29-1 to TRBJ2-1, with 16 bases fitting TRBD2. Germline CDR1 reads SQVTM; CDR2 reads ANQGSEA. This CDR3 is built from 19 residues. V trimming: 6 bases; J trimming: 7 bases; junction bases outside the gene matches: 18. The CDR3 region is CSVSYPGTSGRDMRNEQFF. CDR3 in DNA: TGCAGCGTCTCCTACCCCGGGACTAGCGGGAGGGACATGAGAAATGAGCAGTTCTTC.

This clonotype was observed many times. The V gene is TRBV9, the J gene TRBJ2-2; D unresolved. Germline assignment: CDR1 SGDLS and CDR2 YYNGEE. The CDR3 runs to 13 residues. The V and J ends lost 0 bases and 7 bases respectively, with 7 bases between them. In DNA, the CDR3 is TGTGCCAGCAGCGTAGAAGGGCACGGGGAGCTGTTTTTT. Amino acids: CASSVEGHGELFF.

The sample holds many counts of this clonotype. The chain carries TRBV10-3 and TRBJ1-6; 8 bases are a match to TRBD1. Germline loops: CDR1 ENHRY, CDR2 SYGVKD. The CDR3 covers 19 residues. V lost 6 bases and J lost 1; bases outside the gene matches: 14. DNA of the CDR3: TGTGCCATCAGCGACTTGCCTTTCAGGGGGCGGTCCTATAATTCACCCCTCCACTTT. Translated: CAISDLPFRGRSYNSPLHF.

This clonotype appeared many times. CDR3 sequence reads: CSASPRGARGNQPQHF. The CDR3 DNA sequence: TGCAGTGCTAGCCCTAGGGGGGCGCGGGGCAATCAGCCCCAGCATTTT. This rearrangement joins TRBV20-1 to TRBJ1-5, with D maybe TRBD1 (6 bases). CDR1 and CDR2 from the germline V gene are DFQATT and SNEGSKA (reference sequence). CDR3 size: 16 residues. Trimming shortened V by 3 bases and J by 2 bases, and 17 bases separated the two germline ends.

This clonotype appeared many times. The genes are TRBV28 and TRBJ2-2; maybe TRBD1 (6 bases). The CDR3 has 14 amino acids. Germline CDR1 and CDR2: MDHEN and SYDVKM. V lost 2 bases to trimming and J lost 7 bases, with 11 bases between them. The CDR3 region has the DNA TGTGCCAGCAGTTTAAAGGGGGAGATCGGGGAGCTGTTTTTT. Protein sequence: CASSLKGEIGELFF.

In its sample, this clonotype was seen many times. The chain employs TRBV5-4 and TRBJ2-1, with D maybe TRBD1 (5 bases). The CDR3 sequence is 14 residues long. Trimming left V 1 base short and J 8 bases short, with 13 bases between. Per germline, CDR1 SGHNT and CDR2 YYREEE (reference sequence). The CDR3: CASSLSNSRDEQFF. The CDR3, as DNA: TGTGCCAGCAGCTTGAGTAACTCCAGGGATGAGCAGTTCTTC. Looking up the rest from reference TRBV5-4 and TRBJ2-1 gives the full variable domain: ETGVTQSPTHLIKTRGQQVTLRCSSQSGHNTVSWYQQALGQGPQFIFQYYREEENGRGNFPPRFSGLQFPNYSSELNVNALELDDSALYLCASSLSNSRDEQFFGPGTRLTVL.

This clonotype was counted at least ten times. The J gene is TRBJ2-7, the V gene TRBV10-1; D possibly matches TRBD1 or TRBD2 (6 bases each). V lost 9 bases to trimming and J lost 2 bases, with 20 bases between them. This CDR3 has 15 amino acids. The germline V gene encodes CDR1 WNHNN and CDR2 SYGVQD (reference sequence). The chain's CDR3 is CARRNLQGGTYEQYF. The CDR3 region has the DNA TGCGCCAGAAGGAACTTACAGGGAGGCACCTACGAGCAGTACTTC.

This clonotype was counted at least ten times. The chain links TRBV28 to TRBJ2-1, with D tentatively TRBD2 (7 bases). V was clipped by 6 bases and J by 4 bases, with 19 bases between them. The CDR3 runs 16 residues. Germline V gene sequence: CDR1 MDHEN, CDR2 SYDVKM. CDR3 sequence (DNA): TGTGCCAGCAGGAGGGGGTGGGCGGGAGTTTACAATGAGCAGTTCTTC. This encodes CASRRGWAGVYNEQFF.

This clonotype occurred a few times. A much more abundant neighbour one base away suggests this may be a read error. V and J are TRBV30 and TRBJ1-2; D is uncertain. The CDR3 is 12 residues long. Germline V gives CDR1 GTSNPN, CDR2 SVGIG (reference sequence). The germline V and J ends were trimmed by 8 bases and 4 bases, with 14 bases remaining between them. This CDR3 reads CAPDSGRYGYTF. CDR3 coding DNA: TGTGCCCCCGACTCGGGCCGCTATGGCTACACCTTC.

This clonotype was observed a few times. The chain uses TRBV11-2 and TRBJ2-7, with D possibly matching TRBD2 (5 bases). Germline CDR1 and CDR2: SGHAT and FQNNGV. The CDR3 contains 15 residues. Trimming stripped 1 base from V and 0 bases from J, with 10 bases between. The CDR3 here is CASSLGGWSSYEQYF. CDR3 bases: TGTGCCAGCAGCTTAGGAGGGTGGAGCTCCTACGAGCAGTACTTC.

This clonotype came up many times. This chain links TRBV11-2 with TRBJ1-2; possible D gene TRBD1, 6 bases. Germline lookup yields CDR1 SGHAT and CDR2 FQNNGV. V was pared by 3 bases and J by 6 bases, with 14 bases between. CDR3 length equals 14 residues. The CDR3 loop is CASSLRTEGDGYTF. The CDR3 bases are TGTGCCAGCAGCTTGAGGACAGAGGGGGATGGCTACACCTTC.